This TCR beta chain stems from a study of blood T cell repertoires in COVID-19. For the study at large: Donors in the United States, Italy and Spain gave samples during acute or convalescent COVID-19. T cells, B-cell-depleted T cells, or PBMCs provided the cDNA or gDNA that served as material.

Generated by immunoSEQ multiplex PCR, the TCRdb table keeps only in-frame clones and is missing some. This table holds roughly 670,000 clones, about nine tenths found once. The CDR3 is 16 amino acids. The germline CDR1 and CDR2 sequences are SGHTA and FQGTGA. V lost 4 bases to trimming and J lost 0 bases, with 13 bases between them. This receptor was obtained from a woman under 30 with acute or convalescent COVID-19. The chain employs TRBV7-3 and TRBJ2-1, with D maybe TRBD2 (5 bases). Sequenced material: peripheral blood. In nucleotides, the CDR3 is TGTGCCAGCAGCTCCCCGGACTTTCGCTCCTACAATGAGCAGTTCTTC. Protein sequence: CASSSPDFRSYNEQFF.